The source of this T cell receptor (beta chain) is a study of T cell responses to AZD1222 COVID-19 vaccine. Data came from immunoSEQ multiplex PCR; TCRdb stores just in-frame clones and leaves some out. This table holds around 110,000 clones, about nine tenths found once. Study-level results: Baseline testing showed seropositivity in only a handful of AZD1222 recipients. White British people made up most donors, females outnumbered males, and clonal diversity was possibly underestimated. CD4 TCRs covered the whole spike, strongest at regions 160-218 and 743-854.

V dropped 8 bases and J dropped 2 bases, with 13 bases sitting between them. Germline V gene data show CDR1 as SGHTA and CDR2 as FQGNSA. The length of the CDR3 is 14 residues. About this clone itself: Antigen unknown.

The sequencing here drew on peripheral blood, taken on day 0 of AZD1222 vaccination. This receptor was identified in an adult in good health. This chain links TRBV7-2 with TRBJ1-5; D might be TRBD1 (6 bases). The CDR3 nucleotides are TGTGCCAGCGGGGGGGGCTGGGGCAATCAGCCCCAGCATTTT. As protein: CASGGGWGNQPQHF.